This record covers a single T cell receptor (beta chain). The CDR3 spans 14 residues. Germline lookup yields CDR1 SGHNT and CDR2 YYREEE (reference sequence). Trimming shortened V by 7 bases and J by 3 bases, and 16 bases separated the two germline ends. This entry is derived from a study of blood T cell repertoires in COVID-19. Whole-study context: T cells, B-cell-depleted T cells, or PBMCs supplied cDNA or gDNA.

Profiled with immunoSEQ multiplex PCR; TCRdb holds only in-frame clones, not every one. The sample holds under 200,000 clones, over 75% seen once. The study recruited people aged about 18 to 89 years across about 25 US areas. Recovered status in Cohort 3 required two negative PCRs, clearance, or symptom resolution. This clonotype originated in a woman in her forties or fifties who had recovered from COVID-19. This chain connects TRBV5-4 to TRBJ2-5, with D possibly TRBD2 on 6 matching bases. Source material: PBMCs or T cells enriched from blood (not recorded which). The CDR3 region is CASERAGWEETQYF. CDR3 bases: TGTGCCAGCGAGAGGGCGGGGTGGGAAGAGACCCAGTACTTC.